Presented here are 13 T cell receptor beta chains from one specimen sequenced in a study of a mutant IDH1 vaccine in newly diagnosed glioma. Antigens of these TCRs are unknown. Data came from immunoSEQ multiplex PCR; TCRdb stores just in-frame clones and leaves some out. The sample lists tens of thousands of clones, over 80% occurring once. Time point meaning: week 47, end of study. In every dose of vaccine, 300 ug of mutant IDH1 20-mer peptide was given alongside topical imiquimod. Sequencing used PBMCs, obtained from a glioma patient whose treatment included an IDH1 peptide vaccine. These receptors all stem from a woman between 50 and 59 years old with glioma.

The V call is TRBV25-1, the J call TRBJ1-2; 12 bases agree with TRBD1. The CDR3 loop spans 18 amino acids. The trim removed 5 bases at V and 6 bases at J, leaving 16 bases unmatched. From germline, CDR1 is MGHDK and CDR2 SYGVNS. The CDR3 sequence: CASSPITEGGTGGHGYTF. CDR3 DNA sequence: TGTGCCAGCAGTCCGATAACGGAAGGGGGGACAGGGGGCCATGGCTACACCTTC.

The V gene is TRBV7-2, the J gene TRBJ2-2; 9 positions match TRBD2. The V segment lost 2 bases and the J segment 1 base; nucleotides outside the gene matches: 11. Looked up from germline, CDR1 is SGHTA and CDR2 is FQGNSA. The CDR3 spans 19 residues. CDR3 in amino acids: CASSLLPRGLAENTGELFF. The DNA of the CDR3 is TGTGCCAGCAGCTTACTTCCCCGGGGACTAGCAGAGAACACCGGGGAGCTGTTTTTT.

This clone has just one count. In DNA, the CDR3 is TGTGCCAGCAGCTCTTTCGGCACCCCCTCTAGCACAGATACGCAGTATTTT. Its protein is CASSSFGTPSSTDTQYF. The chain is built from TRBV13 and TRBJ2-3; no reliable D call. The CDR3 spans 17 residues. The germline CDR1 and CDR2 sequences are PRHDT and FYEKMQ (reference sequence). The V gene lost 4 bases and the J gene lost 0 bases, with 17 bases spanning the gap.

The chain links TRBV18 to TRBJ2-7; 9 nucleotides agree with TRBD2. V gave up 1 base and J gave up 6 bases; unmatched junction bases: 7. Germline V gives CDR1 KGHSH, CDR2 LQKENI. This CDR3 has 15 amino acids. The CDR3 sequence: CASSPLAGAPREQYF. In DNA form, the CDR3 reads TGTGCCAGCTCACCACTAGCGGGGGCCCCCCGCGAGCAGTACTTC.

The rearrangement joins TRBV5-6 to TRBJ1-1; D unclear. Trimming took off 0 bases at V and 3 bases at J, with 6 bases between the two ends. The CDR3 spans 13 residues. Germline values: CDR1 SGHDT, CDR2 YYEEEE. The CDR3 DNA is TGTGCCAGCAGCTTGGGGGTGGACACTGAAGCTTTCTTT. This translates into CASSLGVDTEAFF.

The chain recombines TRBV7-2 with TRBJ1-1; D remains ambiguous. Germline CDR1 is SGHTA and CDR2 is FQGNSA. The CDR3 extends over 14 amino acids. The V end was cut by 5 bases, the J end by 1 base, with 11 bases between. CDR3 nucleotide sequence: TGTGCCAGCAGCATCGATTGGGGGAACACTGAAGCTTTCTTT. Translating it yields CASSIDWGNTEAFF.

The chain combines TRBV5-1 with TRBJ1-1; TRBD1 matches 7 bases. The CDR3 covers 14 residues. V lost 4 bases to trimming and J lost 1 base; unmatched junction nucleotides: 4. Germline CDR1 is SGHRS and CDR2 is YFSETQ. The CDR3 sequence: CASSQTGWNTEAFF. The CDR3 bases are TGCGCCAGCAGCCAGACAGGGTGGAACACTGAAGCTTTCTTT.

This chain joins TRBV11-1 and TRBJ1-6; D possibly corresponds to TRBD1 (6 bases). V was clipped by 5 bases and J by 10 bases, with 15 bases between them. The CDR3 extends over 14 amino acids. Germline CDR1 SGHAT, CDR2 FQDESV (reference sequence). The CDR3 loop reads CASSPNRVRSPLHF. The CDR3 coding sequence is TGTGCCAGCAGCCCGAACAGGGTTAGGTCACCCCTCCACTTT.

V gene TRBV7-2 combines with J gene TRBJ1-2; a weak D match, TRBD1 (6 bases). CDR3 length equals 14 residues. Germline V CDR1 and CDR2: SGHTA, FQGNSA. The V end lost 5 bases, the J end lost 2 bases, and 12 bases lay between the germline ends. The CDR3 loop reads CASSPPGTNYGYTF. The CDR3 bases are TGTGCCAGCAGCCCCCCCGGGACAAACTATGGCTACACCTTC. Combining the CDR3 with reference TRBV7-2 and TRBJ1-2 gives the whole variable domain GAGVSQSPSNKVTEKGKDVELRCDPISGHTALYWYRQSLGQGLEFLIYFQGNSAPDKSGLPSDRFSAERTGGSVSTLTIQRTQQEDSAVYLCASSPPGTNYGYTFGSGTRLTVV.

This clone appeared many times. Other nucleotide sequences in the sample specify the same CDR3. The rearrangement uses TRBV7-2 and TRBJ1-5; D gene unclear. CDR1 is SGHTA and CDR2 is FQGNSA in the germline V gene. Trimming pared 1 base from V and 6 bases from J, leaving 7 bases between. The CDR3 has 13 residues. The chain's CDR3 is CASSLDNSQPQHF. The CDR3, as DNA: TGTGCCAGCAGCTTAGACAACAGTCAGCCCCAGCATTTT.

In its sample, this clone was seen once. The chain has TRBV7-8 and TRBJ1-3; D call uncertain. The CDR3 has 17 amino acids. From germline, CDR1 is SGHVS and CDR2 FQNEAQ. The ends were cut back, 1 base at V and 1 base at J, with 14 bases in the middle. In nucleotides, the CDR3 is TGTGCCAGCAGCTTAGTAGCAGTAAAAACATCTGGAAACACCATATATTTT. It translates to CASSLVAVKTSGNTIYF.

The CDR3 coding sequence is TGTGCCAGCAGCTTAGGGGACAGGGGGGACTATGGCTACACCTTC. It is translated as CASSLGDRGDYGYTF. The chain recombines TRBV7-2 with TRBJ1-2; 11 bases fit TRBD1. Germline V gene lookup returns CDR1 SGHTA and CDR2 FQGNSA. The CDR3 has 15 amino acids. The trim removed 1 base at V and 3 bases at J, leaving 1 base unmatched.

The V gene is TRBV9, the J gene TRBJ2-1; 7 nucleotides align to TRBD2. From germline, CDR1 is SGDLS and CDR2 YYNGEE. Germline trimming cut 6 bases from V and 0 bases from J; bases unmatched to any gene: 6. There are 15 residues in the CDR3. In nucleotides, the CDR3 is TGTGCCAGCACACCGGGGGGTAGCTCCTACAATGAGCAGTTCTTC. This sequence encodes CASTPGGSSYNEQFF.